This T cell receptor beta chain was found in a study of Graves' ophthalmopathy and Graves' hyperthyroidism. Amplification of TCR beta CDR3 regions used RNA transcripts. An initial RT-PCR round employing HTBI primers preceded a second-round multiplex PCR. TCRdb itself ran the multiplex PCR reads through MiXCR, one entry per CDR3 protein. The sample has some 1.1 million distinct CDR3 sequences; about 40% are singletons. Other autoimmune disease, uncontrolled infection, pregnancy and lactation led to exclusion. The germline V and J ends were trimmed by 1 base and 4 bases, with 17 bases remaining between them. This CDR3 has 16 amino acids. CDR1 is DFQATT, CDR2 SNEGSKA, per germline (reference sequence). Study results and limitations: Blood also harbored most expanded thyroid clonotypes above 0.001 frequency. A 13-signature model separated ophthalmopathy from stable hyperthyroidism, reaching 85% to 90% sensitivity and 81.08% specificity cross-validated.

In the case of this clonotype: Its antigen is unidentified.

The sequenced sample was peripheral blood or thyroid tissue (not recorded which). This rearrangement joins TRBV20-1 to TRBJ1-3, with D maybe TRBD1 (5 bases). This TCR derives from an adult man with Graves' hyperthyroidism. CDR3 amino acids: CSARAGGVGSGNTIYF. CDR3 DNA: TGCAGTGCTAGAGCTGGGGGAGTGGGATCCGGAAACACCATATATTTT.